This T cell receptor (beta chain) was captured by sequencing in a study of CD8+CD57+ T cells in acquired aplastic anemia. Overall study context: Mean DNA quantity obtained from sorted CD4+ and CD8+ cells was about 3 ug.

Study findings and constraints: In common between the patients and the controls were some 28 CD8+ CDR3 sequences.

Profiling of TCR beta VDJ combinations and CDR3 sequences used genomic DNA as template. TCRdb reanalysed the reads using MiXCR and keeps one entry per CDR3 protein. The sample yields roughly 290,000 distinct CDR3 sequences, around three fifths seen once. This clonotype was observed a few times. The antigen is unknown. Patients picked for sequencing had shown CD8+CD57+ cell expansion detected by flow cytometry. All patients had severe acquired aplastic anemia. Each patient gave a blood sample that was collected before any therapy had been received. The sequenced sample consisted of sorted CD4+, CD8+, or CD8+CD57+ T cells (not recorded which) from PBMCs. This clonotype was obtained from a human donor with aplastic anemia.

CDR3 protein: CASREPGLNYNEQFF. The CDR3 DNA sequence: TGTGCCAGCAGGGAACCGGGACTGAACTACAATGAGCAGTTCTTC. V gene TRBV2 combines with J gene TRBJ2-1, with D perhaps matching TRBD2 (6 bases). V gave up 6 bases and J gave up 3 bases, with 15 bases separating them. Looked up from germline, CDR1 is SNHLY and CDR2 is FYNNEI. CDR3 length: 15 amino acids.